A single sample is the source of the 7 T cell receptor beta chains below, sequenced in a study of regulatory T cells in long-lasting Graves disease (TCRdb year 2021). According to the study, the label for this sample's time point signals: newly diagnosed GD, antithyroid drugs for less than 3 months. For both TCR sequencing and RNA sequencing, RNA was extracted from PBMCs using TRIzol. The receptor library was made with multiplex PCR. The sequencer was an Illumina HiSeq 4000. To build TCR beta libraries, CDR3 regions were amplified by Arm-PCR using iRepertoire HTBI primers. In TCRdb, the public reads were trimmed at Q25 with fastp and aligned with MiXCR, with productive beta chains retained. Duplicate CDR3 protein sequences are folded into a single record with the most common DNA and genes. The sample includes about 440,000 distinct CDR3 sequences, with about 16% observed a single time. The ten most abundant clones make up around a tenth of the sample.

In addition, the sample was reused for a study of T cells in Graves' hyperthyroidism and ophthalmopathy.

The source was peripheral blood mononuclear cells (PBMCs), collected at new diagnosis, from a patient treated with antithyroid drugs. Receptors were obtained from a woman under 40 with Graves disease. Donor details come from another sample of the same person, matched by shared clones.

Comments on this clonotype: A much larger clone lies a single base off, so this may be a read error. The chain is built from TRBV24-1 and TRBJ2-3; no clear D. Germline V gene sequence: CDR1 KGHDR, CDR2 SFDVKD. This CDR3 has 16 amino acids. The CDR3 loop reads CAASDSSPNAGDTQYF. The CDR3 region has the DNA TGTGCCGCCAGTGATTCTTCCCCAAATGCCGGAGATACGCAGTATTTT.

This clonotype was seen at least ten times. V is TRBV2 and J is TRBJ1-4; maybe TRBD1 (5 bases). The V gene's germline CDR1 is SNHLY and CDR2 FYNNEI. The CDR3 has 14 residues. V lost 6 bases, J lost 6 bases, and 14 bases lay in between. CDR3 in amino acids: CASRSQVVDEKLFF. The CDR3 DNA is TGTGCCAGCAGGTCACAGGTCGTTGATGAAAAACTGTTTTTT.

A note on this clonotype: This sequence may be a read error, since a much larger clone differs from it by one base. This chain links TRBV10-3 with TRBJ1-1; D is unresolved. The CDR3 has 11 amino acids. CDR1 is ENHRY, CDR2 SYGVKD, per germline. This CDR3 reads CAIRENTEALF. CDR3 nucleotides: TGTGCCATCAGGGAGAACACTGAAGCTCTCTTT.

This clonotype was counted many times. The chain has TRBV12-5 and TRBJ2-1; 10 bases fit TRBD2. The germline CDR1 and CDR2 sequences are LGHNT and FRNRAP. The ends lost 0 bases at V and 5 bases at J; junction bases unmatched: 16. This CDR3 is 20 amino acids long. CDR3 sequence reads: CASGLVCLAGVLFRNNEQFF. The CDR3 bases are TGTGCTAGTGGTTTGGTGTGTCTAGCGGGAGTTCTTTTTAGGAACAATGAGCAGTTCTTC. The complete variable domain, with remaining parts taken from reference TRBV12-5 and TRBJ2-1, reads DARVTQTPRHKVTEMGQEVTMRCQPILGHNTVFWYRQTMMQGLELLAYFRNRAPLDDSGMPKDRFSAEMPDATLATLKIQPSEPRDSAVYFCASGLVCLAGVLFRNNEQFFGPGTRLTVL.

The chain couples TRBV20-1 to TRBJ2-1; 8 bases match TRBD2. Unmatched junction bases numbered 12, after V lost 6 bases and J lost 5 bases. The CDR3 consists of 15 residues. The germline CDR1 and CDR2 sequences are DFQATT and SNEGSKA (reference sequence). The CDR3 region is CSARSAGGFNNEQFF. Here the CDR3 DNA reads TGCAGTGCGAGGTCGGCGGGGGGTTTCAACAATGAGCAGTTCTTC.

Worth noting for this clonotype: It may be a read error: a sequence one base away is much more abundant. This rearrangement joins TRBV20-1 to TRBJ2-5; tentatively, D is TRBD2 (5 bases). The CDR3 has 13 amino acids. V was shortened by 8 bases and J by 5 bases, with 18 bases between the two germline ends. Germline V CDR1 and CDR2: DFQATT, SNEGSKA (reference sequence). The CDR3 is CSSVSVEVETQYF. The CDR3 DNA reads TGCAGTTCGGTTAGCGTAGAGGTGGAGACCCAGTACTTC.

This clonotype was recorded many times. The V gene is TRBV13, the J gene TRBJ1-1; 7 bases align to TRBD1. Germline values: CDR1 PRHDT, CDR2 FYEKMQ (reference sequence). With 5 bases clipped from V and 1 base from J, the junction kept 10 bases outside the gene matches. The CDR3 covers 16 residues. DNA for the CDR3: TGTGCCAGCAGCCGGGGAAGGGGGCTCGGGAACACTGAAGCTTTCTTT. Translation: CASSRGRGLGNTEAFF.